This TCR beta chain was captured by sequencing in a study of shared clonotypes between healthy human individuals. The CDR3 runs to 15 residues. Germline loops: CDR1 MGHRA, CDR2 YSYEKL. The V end lost 3 bases, the J end lost 9 bases, and 18 bases lay between the germline ends. Per the study methods: Junction-only immunoSEQ data arrived without quality scores, meaning filtering differed. The assay was immunoSEQ multiplex PCR, and TCRdb's table has in-frame clones only and misses some. V and J calls and clone size are copied from that table; D and trimming were computed from the DNA. The sample consists of about 2.4 million clones, over 85% of them appearing once. This clone has a handful of counts. As yet, its antigen is unknown. Study-wide results and caveats: Generation probabilities of non-shared clonotypes were lower (relative to those shared by all four donors). Richness estimates generally favored naive over memory subsets.

Memory CD4+ cells were the fraction left after CD45RA+ naive selection. The sample taken for sequencing was naive CD4+ T cells from PBMCs. Subset reported: CD45RA+ positively selected. This sequence joins TRBV4-1 and TRBJ1-5, with D possibly TRBD1 on 6 matching bases. This receptor was taken from a man aged 18 to 35 in good health. Some clones in this sample may be carry-over from other donors' samples. CDR3 sequence: CASSQMQGRTTPQHF. The CDR3 DNA reads TGCGCCAGCAGCCAGATGCAGGGGAGGACCACGCCCCAGCATTTT.